This T cell receptor beta chain originates from a study of blood T cell repertoires in COVID-19. For the study at large: Some COVID-19 samples were acute and others convalescent; all came from the United States, Italy and Spain. PBMCs, B-cell-depleted T cells, or T cells were the source of the cDNA or gDNA that made up the material.

The V end lost 2 bases, the J end lost 9 bases, and 17 bases lay between the germline ends. The CDR3 contains 15 residues. The germline CDR1 and CDR2 sequences are SGHTA and FQGNSA. In the authors' methods: Reference gene primers were amplified, and this amplification served to estimate nucleated cell counts. Produced via immunoSEQ multiplex PCR; TCRdb's table is partial and in-frame only. That table supplies the V and J calls and clone size; D and trimming were determined from the DNA. The sample holds about 100,000 clones, 92% seen once. Input material: peripheral blood. The chain couples TRBV7-2 to TRBJ2-1; D gene unclear. This sequence originates from a man between 65 and 85 years old with acute or convalescent COVID-19. CDR3 protein: CASSLRLGEFTEQFF. As DNA, the CDR3 is TGTGCCAGCAGCTTACGGTTAGGAGAGTTTACTGAGCAGTTCTTC.